This TCR beta chain appears in the sequencing data of a study of long-term antiretroviral therapy in people with HIV. Survey level was the resolution at which the v3.0 immunoSEQ assay ran. Sequencing used immunoSEQ multiplex PCR; TCRdb keeps in-frame clones, though not all of them. The repertoire includes tens of thousands of clones, about 86% of them detected once, and roughly 5% sits in the top ten. This CDR3 region has 14 residues. V gave up 2 bases and J gave up 1 base, with 6 bases separating them. Germline CDR1 MNHNS, CDR2 SASEGT. The chain joins TRBV6-1 to TRBJ1-5, with D hard to call. The sequencing used unsorted PBMCs, collected 1.3 years after starting antiretroviral therapy. The sequence was collected from a man between 60 and 75 years old with HIV. CDR3 in DNA: TGTGCCAGCAGTGAACAAGGGAGCAATCAGCCCCAGCATTTT. Translation gives CASSEQGSNQPQHF.